These 4 T cell receptor beta chains came from one sample sequenced in a study of blood T cell repertoires in COVID-19 (TCRdb year 2020). Libraries were made using the immunoSEQ multiplex PCR assay. The immuneACCESS repertoire file appears here via TCRdb, limited to in-frame rearrangements. These files lack a portion of the clones; in checked studies, under half of the deficit traces to unresolved V genes, and the cause of the others is not known. The sample records approximately 140,000 clones, about 85% of which are singletons. The ten top clones hold roughly 34% of the sample. The specimen was peripheral blood. The receptor set was obtained from a human donor in a cohort sampled during active COVID-19.

Note on this clone: Distinct nucleotide sequences in the sample also encode this CDR3. This rearrangement joins TRBV3-1 (or the pseudogene TRBV3-2) to TRBJ1-2, with D unresolved. The germline V gene encodes CDR1 LGHDT and CDR2 YNNKEL (reference sequence). This CDR3 comprises 13 residues. V was clipped by 4 bases and J by 1 base, with 7 bases between them. CDR3 in DNA: TGTGCCAGCAGCCCTCGGGGTAACTATGGCTACACCTTC. It yields the protein CASSPRGNYGYTF.

The rearrangement joins TRBV4-3 to TRBJ1-2; D unresolved. CDR1 and CDR2 from the germline V gene are LGHNA and YSLEER. V was cut by 0 bases and J by 4 bases, with 12 bases left in between. This CDR3 is 15 amino acids long. CDR3 sequence (DNA): TGCGCCAGCAGCCAAGATCGGCGGCAAACCTATGGCTACACCTTC. Its translation is CASSQDRRQTYGYTF.

This chain joins TRBV5-1 and TRBJ2-7, with D possibly being TRBD1 (6 bases). CDR1 and CDR2 (germline): SGHRS, YFSETQ. This CDR3 has 14 residues. The V end was cut by 4 bases, the J end by 4 bases, with 15 bases between. The CDR3 coding sequence is TGCGCCAGCAGCCCCCAGGGGACGGTATACGAGCAGTACTTC. Protein: CASSPQGTVYEQYF.

This chain's CDR3 is CAWSESGLGAEKLFF. CDR3 nucleotides: TGTGCCTGGAGCGAATCAGGTCTGGGGGCTGAAAAACTGTTTTTT. The genes are TRBV30 and TRBJ1-4; the D gene is possibly TRBD1 (6 bases). Germline CDR1 reads GTSNPN; CDR2 reads SVGIG (reference sequence). V shed 3 bases and J shed 7 bases, with 18 bases lying between them. The CDR3 is 15 residues long.